The rows below give T cell receptor beta chains drawn from one sample of a study of T cells in Graves' hyperthyroidism and ophthalmopathy. TCRdb itself ran the multiplex PCR reads through MiXCR, one entry per CDR3 protein. The sample has 130,000 to 150,000 distinct CDR3 sequences, approximately 20% seen once. The sequencing input was blood. Every receptor here comes from a woman aged 45-65 years with Graves' hyperthyroidism that later progressed to Graves' ophthalmopathy. Both conserved end residues are trimmed from each CDR3. The D gene is left open where the match is weak.

D gene	V gene	J gene	CDR3 protein
NA	TRBV3-1	TRBJ1-5	ASSQGGFLGQPQH
TRBD2	TRBV27	TRBJ2-7	ASSLSGLAGAEQY
TRBD1	TRBV28	TRBJ2-7	ASSLMGQGVEQY
TRBD2	TRBV7-9	TRBJ2-1	ASSLGSGVNNEQF
NA	TRBV30	TRBJ1-1	AWSAQGFTEAF
NA	TRBV29-1	TRBJ2-2	SVEVGGSFHTGELF
NA	TRBV4-1	TRBJ2-7	ASSQDLVLQY
NA	TRBV11-2	TRBJ2-7	ASSPSQGVSYEQY
TRBD1	TRBV29-1	TRBJ2-3	SFRPGQGADTQY
TRBD1	TRBV15	TRBJ2-7	ATSRAGTGAYEQY
NA	TRBV28	TRBJ1-5	ASRYSGSNQPQH
TRBD2	TRBV6-4	TRBJ2-7	ASSHPSGRVKQY
TRBD2	TRBV28	TRBJ2-1	ASSLRPGLAGGPPHNEQF
NA	TRBV20-1	TRBJ1-2	SAPTGASYGYT
NA	TRBV10-2	TRBJ1-4	ASSARGGEKLF
TRBD1	TRBV5-6	TRBJ2-2	ASSAGGTGELF
NA	TRBV7-3	TRBJ1-1	ASSLMVVGGTEAF
NA	TRBV7-9	TRBJ2-7	ASSLRDSPYEQY
NA	TRBV18	TRBJ2-3	ASSQNKWAATDTQY
NA	TRBV19	TRBJ1-2	ASSQQGFGGYT
NA	TRBV29-1	TRBJ2-1	SVEERDGNEQF
NA	TRBV6-1	TRBJ2-6	ASKGREDSSGANVLT
TRBD1	TRBV6-1	TRBJ1-6	ASSSRQGVAPRSPLH
NA	TRBV28	TRBJ1-1	ASSQGLTGNTEAF
NA	TRBV28	TRBJ1-1	ASEDTGQAF
TRBD2	TRBV6-1	TRBJ2-5	ASSRTTSGHLGTQY
NA	TRBV4-2	TRBJ1-4	ASSQDPEIQVSNEKLF
NA	TRBV18	TRBJ1-1	ASSPPKGVTEAF
NA	TRBV20-1	TRBJ2-1	SAFWYNEQF
NA	TRBV7-6	TRBJ2-3	ASSLLNVADTQY
NA	TRBV28	TRBJ2-5	ASSLSSQETQY
TRBD2	TRBV7-9	TRBJ2-7	ASSLDRGLAKPYEQY
NA	TRBV18	TRBJ1-4	ASSPEALSNEKLF
NA	TRBV15	TRBJ1-4	ATSLRGVEKLF
NA	TRBV7-3	TRBJ1-1	ASSFTGLGNTEAF
TRBD1	TRBV28	TRBJ2-1	ASSERGQSYNEQF
NA	TRBV10-1	TRBJ2-2	ASSDSLNTGELF
TRBD1	TRBV28	TRBJ2-2	ASGQDSNTGELF
NA	TRBV20-1	TRBJ1-2	SARADRNYGYT
TRBD2	TRBV20-1	TRBJ2-3	SARDPTSGRAADTQY
NA	TRBV2	TRBJ1-4	ATFDRPGEKLF
NA	TRBV19	TRBJ1-5	ASSGSFNQPQH
NA	TRBV20-1	TRBJ2-3	SARDQRRGRDTQY
TRBD2	TRBV2	TRBJ2-4	ASRRGSAKNIQY
TRBD1	TRBV28	TRBJ2-2	ASSFPTGRIQNTGELF
TRBD1	TRBV3-1	TRBJ1-6	ASSQGRGTSPLH
NA	TRBV20-1	TRBJ2-5	TAVSRGGFLETQY
NA	TRBV10-3	TRBJ2-3	AISSGRSTDTQY
TRBD2	TRBV20-1	TRBJ2-7	SAPGLASYEQY
NA	TRBV18	TRBJ2-5	ASSPGKTLETQY
TRBD2	TRBV20-1	TRBJ2-1	SASSQRELFEQF
TRBD2	TRBV28	TRBJ2-3	ASSQLAGVPTDTQY
TRBD1	TRBV12-3/TRBV12-4	TRBJ2-1	AGTIMGQGSNEQF